This T cell receptor (beta chain) was observed in a study of T cells in tuberculosis. Study at large: In South Africa, adults with active tuberculosis were compared with IGRA-negative and latently infected IGRA-positive adolescents. PBMC were archived before or within 7 days of starting treatment.

Study results and caveats: Active tuberculosis patients had shorter CDR3-alpha; the beta difference was nonsignificant. A GMM-specific repertoire classifier reached around 85% accuracy, AUROC 0.90.

Details on this clone: Its antigen is still unknown.

Trimming stripped 5 bases from V and 2 bases from J, with 10 bases between. The CDR3 extends over 13 amino acids. The V gene's germline CDR1 is SNHLY and CDR2 FYNNEI. Libraries were prepared by immunoSEQ multiplex PCR; TCRdb keeps only in-frame clonotypes and omits some of them. This table has approximately 49,000 clones, more than 90% appearing once. Noted time point: new active TB diagnosis, blood taken before or within 7 days of starting treatment. The clonotype originates from an adult with tuberculosis. The V call is TRBV2, the J call TRBJ2-7, with D tentatively TRBD2 (5 bases). The sample in question was PBMCs, obtained at tuberculosis diagnosis. The CDR3 loop reads CASSSGRPYEQYF. The CDR3 DNA is TGTGCCAGCAGTAGCGGACGCCCCTACGAGCAGTACTTC.